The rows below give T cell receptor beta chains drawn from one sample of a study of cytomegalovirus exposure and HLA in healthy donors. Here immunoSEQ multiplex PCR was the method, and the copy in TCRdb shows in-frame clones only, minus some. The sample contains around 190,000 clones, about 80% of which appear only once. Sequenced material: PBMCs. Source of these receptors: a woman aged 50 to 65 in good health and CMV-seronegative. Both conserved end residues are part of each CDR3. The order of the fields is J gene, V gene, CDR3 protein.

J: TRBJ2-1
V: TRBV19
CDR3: CASSPPGQGDNEQFF

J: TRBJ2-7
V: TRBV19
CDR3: CATGGLAGVYEQYF

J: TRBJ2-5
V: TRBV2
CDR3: CASRDQGQQETQYF

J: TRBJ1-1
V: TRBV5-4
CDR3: CAIVDRVTNTEAFF

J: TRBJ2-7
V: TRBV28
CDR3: CASSYRGLSYEQYF

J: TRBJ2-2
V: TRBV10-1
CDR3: CASRTQGKNTGELFF

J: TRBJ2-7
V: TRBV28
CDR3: CASSPAWTVSSYEQYF

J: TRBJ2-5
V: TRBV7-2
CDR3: CASSPNGGEAQYF

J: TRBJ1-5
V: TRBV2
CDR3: CASSDLPPGQGAFYSNQPQHF

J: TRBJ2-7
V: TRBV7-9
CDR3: CASSFAGAGQYEQYF

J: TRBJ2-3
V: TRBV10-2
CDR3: CASSEAGLDTQYF

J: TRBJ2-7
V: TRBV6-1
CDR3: CASIWGAGGYEQYF

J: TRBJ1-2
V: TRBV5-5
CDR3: CASHRIREPFCYGYTF

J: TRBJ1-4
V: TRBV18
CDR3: CASSPLRGPNEKLFF

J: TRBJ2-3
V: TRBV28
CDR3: CASTGGGGQDTQYF

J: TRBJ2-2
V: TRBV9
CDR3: CASSPSIAGGTGELFF

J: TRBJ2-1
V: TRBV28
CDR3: CASSQGQATYNEQFF

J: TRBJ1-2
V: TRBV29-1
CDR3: CSVVEQGDGYTF

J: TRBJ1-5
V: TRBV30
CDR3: CAWSVGAGRTNQPQHF

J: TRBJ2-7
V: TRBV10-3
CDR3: CAISEAWAGGSYEQYF

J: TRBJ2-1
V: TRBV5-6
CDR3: CASSPGGSYNEQFF

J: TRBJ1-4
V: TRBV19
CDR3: CASRDTLNEKLFF

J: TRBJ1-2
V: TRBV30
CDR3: CAWSDGIPGQGNFGYTF

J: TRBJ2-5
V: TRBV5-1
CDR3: CASSLEGGGGETQYF

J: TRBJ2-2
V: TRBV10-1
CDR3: CASRGDRGQTGELFF

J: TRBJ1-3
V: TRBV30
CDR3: CAWSVRGTGGLAGNTIYF

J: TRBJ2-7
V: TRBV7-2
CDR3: CASSTPQGVSYEQYF

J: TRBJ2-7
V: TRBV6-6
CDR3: CASSYSNGDYEQYF

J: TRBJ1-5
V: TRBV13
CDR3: CASSLTGYNQPQHF

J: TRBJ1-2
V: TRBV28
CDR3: CASSWGQGPNGYTF

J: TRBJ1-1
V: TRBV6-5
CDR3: CASSYSKTGIITEAFF

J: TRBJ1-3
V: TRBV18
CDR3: CASSQGASSGNTIYF

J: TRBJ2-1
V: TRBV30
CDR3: CAWSGGQGFYNEQFF

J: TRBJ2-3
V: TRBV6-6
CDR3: CASSRTGNTDTQYF

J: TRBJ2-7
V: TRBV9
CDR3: CASSAVPTSGVYEQYF

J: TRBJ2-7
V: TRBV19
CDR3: CASSTGDRIYEQYF

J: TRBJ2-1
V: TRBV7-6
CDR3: CASSQVTSGYNEQFF

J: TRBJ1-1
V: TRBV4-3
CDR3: CASSHRGSGWTEAFF

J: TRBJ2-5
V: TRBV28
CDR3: CASSSGLAGAVETQYF

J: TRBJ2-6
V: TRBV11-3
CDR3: CASSRGQGSGANVLTF

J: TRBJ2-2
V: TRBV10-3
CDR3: CAISESSSTTGELFF

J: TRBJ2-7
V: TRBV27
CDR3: CSDPGQDTYEQYF

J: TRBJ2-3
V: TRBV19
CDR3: CASSPTGDFGADTQYF

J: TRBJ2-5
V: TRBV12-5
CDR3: CASGYRTGGQETQYF